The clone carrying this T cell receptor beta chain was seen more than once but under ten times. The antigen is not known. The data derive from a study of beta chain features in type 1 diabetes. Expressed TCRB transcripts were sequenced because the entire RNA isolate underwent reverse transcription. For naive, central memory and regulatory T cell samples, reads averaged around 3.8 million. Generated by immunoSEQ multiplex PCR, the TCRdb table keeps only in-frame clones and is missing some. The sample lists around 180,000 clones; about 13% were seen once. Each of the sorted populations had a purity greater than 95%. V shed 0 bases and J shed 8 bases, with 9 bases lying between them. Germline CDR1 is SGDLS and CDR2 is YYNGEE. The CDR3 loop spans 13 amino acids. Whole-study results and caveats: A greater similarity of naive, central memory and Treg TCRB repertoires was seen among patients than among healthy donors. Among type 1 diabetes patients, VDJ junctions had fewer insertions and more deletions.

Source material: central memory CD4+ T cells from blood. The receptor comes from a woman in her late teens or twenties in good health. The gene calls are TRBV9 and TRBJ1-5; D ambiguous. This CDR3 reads CASSVGTGKPQHF. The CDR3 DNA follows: TGTGCCAGCAGCGTAGGAACGGGAAAGCCCCAGCATTTT.